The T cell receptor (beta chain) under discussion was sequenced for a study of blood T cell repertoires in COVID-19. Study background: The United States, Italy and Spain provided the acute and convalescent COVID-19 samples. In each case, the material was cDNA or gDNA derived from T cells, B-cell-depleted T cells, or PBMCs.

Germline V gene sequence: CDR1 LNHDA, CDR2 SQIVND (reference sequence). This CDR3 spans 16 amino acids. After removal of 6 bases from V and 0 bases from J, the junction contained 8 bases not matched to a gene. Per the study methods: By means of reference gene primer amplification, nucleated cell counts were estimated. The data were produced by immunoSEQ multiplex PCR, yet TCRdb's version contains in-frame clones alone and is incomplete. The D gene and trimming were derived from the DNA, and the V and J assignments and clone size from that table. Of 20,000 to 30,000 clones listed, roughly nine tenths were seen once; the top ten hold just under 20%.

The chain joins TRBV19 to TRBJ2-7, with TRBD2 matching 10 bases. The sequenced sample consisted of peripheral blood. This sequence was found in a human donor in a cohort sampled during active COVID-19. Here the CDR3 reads CASRDGASGSSYEQYF. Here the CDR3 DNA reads TGTGCCAGTAGGGATGGGGCTAGCGGGAGCTCCTACGAGCAGTACTTC.